Described below is a single T cell receptor (beta chain) sequence and its context. The data were obtained in a study of blood T cell repertoires in COVID-19. As handled by the study authors: Estimation of nucleated cell counts relied on the amplification of reference gene primers. Using immunoSEQ multiplex PCR, the repertoire was profiled, and TCRdb retains in-frame clones only, with some absent. V, J and clone size are taken as reported in that table, and D and trimming were inferred from the DNA itself. The data hold over 250,000 clones, with approximately 87% observed a single time. The TCR comes from a woman aged 40 to 55 who had recovered from COVID-19. Sequencing was performed on peripheral blood.

For the CDR3, the DNA is TGCGCCAGCAGCTCTGGCGGCGGATCTGGGAGGGGGAATGGCTACACCTTC. It is translated as CASSSGGGSGRGNGYTF. This chain joins TRBV5-1 and TRBJ1-2; D is possibly TRBD1 (6 bases). Germline loops: CDR1 SGHRS, CDR2 YFSETQ. The CDR3 has 17 amino acids. The germline V and J ends were trimmed by 3 bases and 6 bases, with 24 bases remaining between them.